A selection of T cell receptor beta chains follows, all from one sample in a study of T cell repertoires in cytomegalovirus infection. These receptors have no known antigen. A single record per CDR3 protein comes from TCRdb applying MiXCR to the reads. In the table there are some 320,000 distinct CDR3 sequences, 25% to 35% of which are singletons. Sequenced material: cultured PBMCs, taken from culture after CMV antigen stimulation. Receptors were obtained from a human donor in good health (CMV status not recorded). Some clones in this sample may be carry-over from other donors' samples. Both conserved end residues are part of each CDR3. D genes are given only for firm matches. Clone size is not always given. Where it is, it says once, few, many or a class for expanded clones.

D	J	size	V	CDR3	DNA
TRBD2	TRBJ2-3	-	TRBV19	CTSSTSTSGDTDTQYF	TGTACCAGTAGTACCTCGACTAGCGGGGACACAGATACGCAGTATTTT
-	TRBJ1-1	-	TRBV2	CASSPFTGYPEAFF	TGTGCCAGCAGTCCATTTACAGGGTACCCTGAAGCTTTCTTT
-	TRBJ2-3	few	TRBV5-1	CASSLEGGRVADTQYF	TGCGCCAGCAGCTTGGAGGGGGGGCGCGTTGCAGATACGCAGTATTTT
TRBD1	TRBJ2-3	few	TRBV25-1	CASSQTGGKGAPQYF	TGTGCCTCCTCCCAGACAGGGGGGAAAGGGGCGCCGCAGTATTTT
-	TRBJ1-5	-	TRBV2	CAVSGGKSNQPQHF	TGTGCCGTCTCGGGGGGAAAAAGCAATCAGCCCCAGCATTTT
TRBD2	TRBJ2-1	-	TRBV14	CASSPQAGNNEQFF	TGTGCCAGCAGCCCTCAAGCGGGAAACAATGAGCAGTTCTTC
TRBD2	TRBJ2-7	once	TRBV20-1	CSASKGGRVHEQYF	TGCAGTGCTTCTAAGGGCGGGAGAGTCCACGAGCAGTACTTC
-	TRBJ2-2	-	TRBV5-1	CASSLFPGTGELFF	TGCGCCAGCAGCTTGTTTCCGGGGACCGGGGAGCTGTTTTTT
-	TRBJ2-1	many	TRBV7-2	CASSPRGYNEQFF	TGTGCCAGCAGCCCCCGGGGATACAATGAGCAGTTCTTC
-	TRBJ2-5	few	TRBV12-3/TRBV12-4	CASSFPSETQYF	TGTGCCAGCAGTTTTCCGTCGGAGACCCAGTACTTC
-	TRBJ1-1	few	TRBV7-6	CASSTAQTGGTEAFF	TGTGCCAGCAGCACGGCGCAGACTGGTGGGACTGAAGCTTTCTTT
TRBD2	TRBJ2-3	-	TRBV28	CASSSLAERPDTQYF	TGTGCCAGCAGTTCACTAGCGGAGAGGCCAGATACGCAGTATTTT
TRBD2	TRBJ2-1	-	TRBV4-2	CASSQSSVQRERDEQFF	TGTGCCAGCAGCCAATCTTCCGTCCAGCGGGAGCGGGATGAGCAGTTCTTC
TRBD1	TRBJ1-4	few	TRBV7-9	CASRLGQLNEKLFF	TGTGCCAGCAGATTGGGACAGCTTAATGAAAAACTGTTTTTT
TRBD2	TRBJ2-1	few	TRBV5-4	CASSLGFRTSGYNEQFF	TGTGCCAGCAGCTTGGGGTTCCGGACTAGCGGGTACAATGAGCAGTTCTTC
-	TRBJ2-3	-	TRBV9	CASSSHRADAGTDTQYF	TGTGCCAGCAGCTCCCACCGGGCGGACGCGGGGACAGATACGCAGTATTTT
-	TRBJ1-4	many	TRBV7-8	CASSSAVHREKLFF	TGTGCCAGCAGCTCCGCGGTACATCGAGAAAAACTGTTTTTT
-	TRBJ1-6	many	TRBV7-8	CASSLEGMLENSPLHF	TGTGCCAGCAGCTTAGAGGGCATGCTGGAGAATTCACCCCTCCACTTT
TRBD2	TRBJ2-2	many	TRBV7-2	CASSLGLASGGELFF	TGTGCCAGCAGCTTAGGACTAGCGAGTGGCGGGGAGCTGTTTTTT
-	TRBJ1-1	few	TRBV12-3/TRBV12-4	CASSLEQGHMEAFF	TGTGCCAGCAGTTTAGAGCAGGGGCACATGGAAGCTTTCTTT
TRBD2	TRBJ2-1	few	TRBV19	CASTAGGEVGNEQFF	TGTGCCAGTACCGCGGGGGGGGAGGTCGGGAATGAGCAGTTCTTC
TRBD1	TRBJ1-4	-	TRBV12-3/TRBV12-4	CASSTTGVVEKLFF	TGTGCCAGCAGTACGACAGGGGTTGTCGAAAAACTGTTTTTT
-	TRBJ1-5	few	TRBV7-2	CASSFMVENQPQHF	TGTGCCAGCAGCTTTATGGTAGAGAATCAGCCCCAGCATTTT
-	TRBJ1-1	-	TRBV11-2	CASSQGGVGVLNTEAFF	TGTGCCAGCAGCCAGGGTGGTGTAGGGGTCTTGAACACTGAAGCTTTCTTT
-	TRBJ1-5	-	TRBV7-2	CASSSLGTPGRNQPQHF	TGTGCCAGCAGCTCCCTCGGGACGCCGGGGAGAAATCAGCCCCAGCATTTT
-	TRBJ1-1	-	TRBV10-3	CAISETGNTEAFF	TGTGCCATCAGTGAAACAGGGAACACTGAAGCTTTCTTT
-	TRBJ2-7	-	TRBV27	CASSLSGANYEQYF	TGTGCCAGCAGTTTATCGGGGGCCAACTACGAGCAGTACTTC
-	TRBJ1-1	few	TRBV18	CASSPTAATEAFF	TGTGCCAGCTCACCGACGGCAGCAACTGAAGCTTTCTTT
-	TRBJ2-3	few	TRBV23-1	CASSQSSGGTDTQYF	TGCGCCAGCAGTCAATCGTCGGGGGGCACAGATACGCAGTATTTT
-	TRBJ2-1	-	TRBV28	CASSTHRSGKYNEQFF	TGTGCCAGCAGTACTCACAGGTCCGGAAAGTACAATGAGCAGTTCTTC
TRBD2	TRBJ2-2	-	TRBV5-4	CASRLAGDTGELFF	TGTGCCAGCCGACTAGCGGGAGACACCGGGGAGCTGTTTTTT
-	TRBJ2-4	many	TRBV11-2	CASSSRLAKNIQYF	TGTGCCAGCAGCTCTCGACTAGCCAAAAACATTCAGTACTTC
-	TRBJ2-3	-	TRBV19	CATSPGMAQYF	TGTGCCACTTCCCCCGGGATGGCGCAGTATTTT
TRBD1	TRBJ2-3	few	TRBV29-1	CSVEPTGVTDTQYF	TGCAGCGTTGAGCCGACAGGGGTTACAGATACGCAGTATTTT
TRBD1	TRBJ1-2	few	TRBV7-8	CASSLALDRGRDGYTF	TGTGCCAGCAGCTTAGCGCTTGACAGGGGGCGGGATGGCTACACCTTC
-	TRBJ1-1	-	TRBV24-1	CATSDPQGEAFF	TGTGCCACCAGTGATCCTCAGGGGGAAGCTTTCTTT
TRBD1	TRBJ1-1	-	TRBV6-6	CASTQTGDTEAFF	TGTGCCAGCACCCAGACAGGGGACACTGAAGCTTTCTTT
-	TRBJ1-1	-	TRBV2	CASSEEGITEAFF	TGTGCCAGCAGTGAAGAGGGGATCACTGAAGCTTTCTTT
TRBD2	TRBJ2-1	once	TRBV7-4	CASSLQTSGRDSYNEQFF	TGTGCCAGCAGCTTACAAACTAGCGGGAGGGACTCCTACAATGAGCAGTTCTTC
TRBD1	TRBJ2-2	-	TRBV6-2/TRBV6-3	CASSYPLTGVTGELFF	TGTGCCAGCAGTTACCCCCTCACAGGGGTCACCGGGGAGCTGTTTTTT
TRBD1	TRBJ2-1	-	TRBV6-5	CASSYLQGKFGNEQFF	TGTGCCAGCAGTTACTTACAGGGGAAGTTTGGCAATGAGCAGTTCTTC
-	TRBJ1-5	-	TRBV7-2	CASSPVRGNQPQHF	TGTGCCAGCAGCCCGGTACGGGGGAATCAGCCCCAGCATTTT
-	TRBJ1-2	-	TRBV20-1	CSASPGPGYTF	TGCAGTGCTTCCCCCGGGCCCGGCTACACCTTC
-	TRBJ1-1	-	TRBV7-9	CASSLGRSTDTEAFF	TGTGCCAGCAGCTTAGGCAGGTCGACGGACACTGAAGCTTTCTTT
TRBD1	TRBJ1-5	many	TRBV7-2	CASSYGTGGSQPQHF	TGTGCCAGCAGCTATGGTACAGGGGGCTCTCAGCCCCAGCATTTT
TRBD1	TRBJ1-5	few	TRBV12-3/TRBV12-4	CASSFQQGGYSNQPQHF	TGTGCCAGCAGTTTCCAACAGGGGGGGTATAGCAATCAGCCCCAGCATTTT
TRBD2	TRBJ2-1	-	TRBV11-1	CASSLERGLAGDNEQFF	TGTGCCAGCAGCTTAGAAAGGGGACTAGCGGGGGACAATGAGCAGTTCTTC
TRBD2	TRBJ2-2	many	TRBV28	CASSSGGFGLNTGELFF	TGTGCCAGCAGTTCGGGGGGATTCGGACTGAACACCGGGGAGCTGTTTTTT
-	TRBJ2-5	-	TRBV11-3	CASSKPGPGGQETQYF	TGTGCCAGCAGCAAGCCGGGACCAGGGGGGCAAGAGACCCAGTACTTC
-	TRBJ1-4	few	TRBV25-1	CASRPTATNEKLFF	TGTGCCAGCAGGCCGACAGCAACTAATGAAAAACTGTTTTTT
-	TRBJ2-5	-	TRBV6-1	CASSNSLATKETQYF	TGTGCCAGCAGTAACTCTCTAGCGACTAAAGAGACCCAGTACTTC
-	TRBJ2-5	-	TRBV29-1	CSVSVGIGGWGETQYF	TGCAGCGTTTCAGTCGGCATCGGCGGCTGGGGGGAGACCCAGTACTTC